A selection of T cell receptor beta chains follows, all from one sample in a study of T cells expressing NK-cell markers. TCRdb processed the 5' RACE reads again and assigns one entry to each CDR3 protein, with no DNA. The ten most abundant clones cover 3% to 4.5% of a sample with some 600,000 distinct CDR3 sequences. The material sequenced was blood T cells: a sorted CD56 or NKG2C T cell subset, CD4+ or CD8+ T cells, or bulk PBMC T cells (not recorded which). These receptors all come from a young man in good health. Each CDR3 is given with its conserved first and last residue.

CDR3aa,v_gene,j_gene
CASSRDHVSTDTQYF,TRBV12-3/TRBV12-4,TRBJ2-3
CASSVEGGPDGAYTF,TRBV9,TRBJ1-2
CASSLGKLAGGKFYEQYF,TRBV12-3/TRBV12-4,TRBJ2-7
CASSKRPGLAGATETQYF,TRBV6-1,TRBJ2-5
CASSGGVSNQPQHF,TRBV4-1,TRBJ1-5
CSVVRVMNTEAFF,TRBV29-1,TRBJ1-1
CASSPRADTQYF,TRBV12-3/TRBV12-4,TRBJ2-3
CASSHEVSDTQYF,TRBV6-1,TRBJ2-3
CASSQGGGQSNEKLFF,TRBV4-2,TRBJ1-4
CASSAPPGRHYNEQFF,TRBV9,TRBJ2-1
CASSPYRGPHLGAFF,TRBV7-9,TRBJ1-1
CASSLAGAGAAYNEQFF,TRBV7-2,TRBJ2-1
CASRTLGGYTF,TRBV12-3/TRBV12-4,TRBJ1-2
CAIRAQGRQWETQYF,TRBV10-3,TRBJ2-5
CSASQDYGYTF,TRBV20-1,TRBJ1-2
CATSEPDYNEQFF,TRBV24-1,TRBJ2-1
CATSDLGASGPRTDTQYF,TRBV24-1,TRBJ2-3
CSASLAGNSHNEQFF,TRBV20-1,TRBJ2-1
CASRGQQGRRTDTQYF,TRBV27,TRBJ2-3
CSVDNPHPEDYTF,TRBV29-1,TRBJ1-2
CASSPRTSEQFF,TRBV3-1,TRBJ2-1
CSAPRGGVTDTQYF,TRBV20-1,TRBJ2-3
CASSESGDEQFF,TRBV6-1,TRBJ2-1
CASSGDRGGNEQFF,TRBV9,TRBJ2-1
CASSPFRTGAADTQYF,TRBV12-3/TRBV12-4,TRBJ2-3
CASSLVAWGMETQYF,TRBV7-6,TRBJ2-5
CATSRDRDRGTEAFF,TRBV15,TRBJ1-1
CASWRYTEAFF,TRBV2,TRBJ1-1
CASSRDLVTDTQYF,TRBV12-3/TRBV12-4,TRBJ2-3
CASSPSWGYEQYF,TRBV5-1,TRBJ2-7
CASSFKGGSTGELFF,TRBV12-3/TRBV12-4,TRBJ2-2
CSARGFQGANQPQHF,TRBV20-1,TRBJ1-5
CASSLDSGGAGYEQYF,TRBV5-1,TRBJ2-7
CATRTGDYEQYF,TRBV6-5,TRBJ2-7
CASSQAGGWDTQYF,TRBV14,TRBJ2-3
CASSFANGVNYGYTF,TRBV5-1,TRBJ1-2
CASSTGGDTYTQYF,TRBV19,TRBJ2-3
CASSLGQGTEQFF,TRBV5-1,TRBJ2-1
CASSFASGYEQYF,TRBV12-3/TRBV12-4,TRBJ2-7
CSVGRLPGETYQETQYF,TRBV29-1,TRBJ2-5
CASSLVLAGITDTQYF,TRBV11-3,TRBJ2-3
CAISGSVGTGELFF,TRBV12-3/TRBV12-4,TRBJ2-2
CASSKEDRGDSPLHF,TRBV4-2,TRBJ1-6
CASSVLFPGLAGENEQFF,TRBV5-1,TRBJ2-1
CASRTDRTDEQFF,TRBV12-3/TRBV12-4,TRBJ2-1
CSAIKVENTEAFF,TRBV20-1,TRBJ1-1
CASSFREAEAFF,TRBV12-3/TRBV12-4,TRBJ1-1
CASSVVRGQETQYF,TRBV2,TRBJ2-5
CASSFHKALNEQFF,TRBV12-3/TRBV12-4,TRBJ2-1
CASSIPAGLADTQYF,TRBV7-6,TRBJ2-3
CSVVFSDRADTQYF,TRBV29-1,TRBJ2-3
CSAMDGNSPLHF,TRBV20-1,TRBJ1-6
CASTGVLSSYEQYF,TRBV28,TRBJ2-7
CASSRLGLAVYNEQFF,TRBV12-3/TRBV12-4,TRBJ2-1
CASSPIAGGVYEQYF,TRBV12-3/TRBV12-4,TRBJ2-7
CASSPPLQGGPYEQYF,TRBV7-9,TRBJ2-7
CSAPPGQAATNEKLFF,TRBV20-1,TRBJ1-4
CASSPAGVGEQFF,TRBV28,TRBJ2-1
CSARDRTGELFF,TRBV20-1,TRBJ2-2